The 8 T cell receptor beta chains given below trace back to one sample, sequenced in a study of CD8+CD57+ T cells in acquired aplastic anemia. Using genomic DNA as the template, TCR beta VDJ and CDR3 profiling was carried out. TCRdb analysed the reads with MiXCR anew, one entry per CDR3 protein. Of under 250,000 distinct CDR3 sequences detected, approximately 65% appear once; the ten largest clones hold around 60%. Whoever was chosen for sequencing had shown CD8+CD57+ cell expansion by flow cytometry. The source material was sorted CD4+, CD8+, or CD8+CD57+ T cells (not recorded which) from PBMCs. The receptors were sampled from a human donor with aplastic anemia.

The sample holds one count of this clonotype. The chain uses TRBV7-3 and TRBJ1-1, with D tentatively TRBD1 (6 bases). The CDR3 is 14 amino acids. The V end lost 1 base, the J end lost 2 bases, and 8 bases lay between the germline ends. Germline V lookup: CDR1 SGHTA, CDR2 FQGTGA. The CDR3, as DNA: TGTGCCAGCAGCTTAAACAGGGCTAACACTGAAGCTTTCTTT. It encodes CASSLNRANTEAFF.

This chain uses TRBV29-1 with TRBJ1-1, with D possibly TRBD1 on 5 matching bases. Per the germline V gene, CDR1 is SQVTM and CDR2 is ANQGSEA. Trimming pared 7 bases from V and 4 bases from J, leaving 19 bases between. The CDR3 runs to 14 residues. The CDR3 reads CSAGGREGSTEAFF. The CDR3 DNA reads TGCAGCGCTGGGGGTAGGGAGGGGAGCACTGAAGCTTTCTTT.

This rearrangement joins TRBV20-1 to TRBJ2-3, with 7 bases lining up with TRBD1. Germline V gene data show CDR1 as DFQATT and CDR2 as SNEGSKA (reference sequence). The CDR3 is 16 amino acids. V was clipped by 0 bases and J by 4 bases; unmatched bases: 10. CDR3 loop: CSAREAGQAGADTQYF. The CDR3 DNA sequence: TGCAGTGCTAGAGAAGCCGGACAGGCCGGGGCAGATACGCAGTATTTT.

The V call is TRBV25-1, the J call TRBJ2-4; D gene uncertain. V lost 3 bases and J 0 bases, leaving 9 bases between the germline ends. This CDR3 spans 15 amino acids. Per the germline V gene, CDR1 is MGHDK and CDR2 is SYGVNS. Here the CDR3 DNA reads TGTGCCAGCAGTGATATCCGAGCAGCCAAAAACATTCAGTACTTC. Protein product: CASSDIRAAKNIQYF.

To note about this clonotype: The junction and the germline gene differ at one end; a read error may be behind it. The rearrangement joins TRBV5-1 to TRBJ2-7; TRBD1 is a possible D gene (6 bases). CDR1 and CDR2 from the germline V gene are SGHRS and YFSETQ. The CDR3 extends over 14 amino acids. The CDR3 loop reads CASSPDSGDYEQYF. In DNA, the CDR3 is TGTGCCAGCAGCCCGGACAGTGGAGACTACGAGCAGTACTTC.

The V gene is TRBV9, the J gene TRBJ1-1; D gene ambiguous. V lost 0 bases, J lost 4 bases, and 13 bases lay in between. CDR1 and CDR2 (germline): SGDLS, YYNGEE. CDR3 length equals 15 residues. CDR3 protein: CASSVEDAVPTEAFF. In nucleotides, the CDR3 is TGTGCCAGCAGCGTAGAGGATGCCGTGCCCACTGAAGCTTTCTTT.

The chain is built from TRBV19 and TRBJ2-1; TRBD2 matches 12 bases. V lost 5 bases to trimming and J lost 8 bases; unmatched junction nucleotides: 10. The CDR3 is 16 amino acids. Per germline, CDR1 LNHDA and CDR2 SQIVND (reference sequence). The CDR3 sequence: CASSVPSGGAGDEQFF. In DNA form, the CDR3 reads TGTGCCAGTAGTGTCCCTAGCGGGGGGGCCGGGGATGAGCAGTTCTTC.

This clonotype has ten or more counts. The gene calls are TRBV4-1 and TRBJ2-1; D is uncertain. The germline V and J ends were trimmed by 5 bases and 5 bases, with 10 bases remaining between them. This CDR3 comprises 13 residues. CDR1 is MGHRA and CDR2 is YSYEKL in the germline V gene. CDR3 protein: CASSLLSNNEQFF. The CDR3 DNA follows: TGCGCCAGCAGCTTACTAAGTAACAATGAGCAGTTCTTC.